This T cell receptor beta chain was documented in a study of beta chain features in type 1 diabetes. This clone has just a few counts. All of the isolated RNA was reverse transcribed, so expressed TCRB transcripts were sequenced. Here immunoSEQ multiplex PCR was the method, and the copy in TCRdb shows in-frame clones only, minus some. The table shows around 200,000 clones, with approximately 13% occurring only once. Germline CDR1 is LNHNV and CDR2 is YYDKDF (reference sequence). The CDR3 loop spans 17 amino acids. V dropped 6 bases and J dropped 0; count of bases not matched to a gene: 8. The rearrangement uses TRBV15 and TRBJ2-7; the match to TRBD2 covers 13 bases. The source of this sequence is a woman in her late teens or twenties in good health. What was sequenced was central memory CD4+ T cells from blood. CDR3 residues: CATRRTSGSLGSYEQYF. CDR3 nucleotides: TGTGCCACCAGACGGACTAGCGGGAGCCTGGGCTCCTACGAGCAGTACTTC.